This T cell receptor (beta chain) was captured in a study of T cell repertoires in cytomegalovirus infection. Findings and caveats of the study: Dominant in the ex vivo response were TCR beta clonotypes restricted by HLA-C and specific for CMV.

TCRdb used MiXCR to reprocess the reads, holding one entry per CDR3 protein. The table shows roughly 990,000 distinct CDR3 sequences, with roughly 30% occurring only once. In the case of this clonotype: Its target is unknown.

This TCR was recovered from a human donor in good health (CMV status not recorded). Some clones in this sample may be carry-over from other donors' samples. This sample comprised cultured CD8+ T cells from PBMCs, obtained from culture after CMV antigen stimulation.

The CDR3 bases are TGTGCCAGTAGTGCGGTCGCTGACAGGGGCTACGAGCAGTACTTC. Its protein is CASSAVADRGYEQYF. The chain couples TRBV19 to TRBJ2-7; TRBD1 aligns across 8 bases. J gave up 3 bases and V 5 bases, and 9 bases lay outside the gene matches. Germline V gives CDR1 LNHDA, CDR2 SQIVND (reference sequence). The CDR3 loop spans 15 amino acids.